The present entry profiles one TCR beta chain with its context. What it binds is unknown. This sample stems from a study of T cell responses to AZD1222 COVID-19 vaccine. About the research overall: Whether given at about 4 or about 12 weeks, second doses were pooled. Whole-study findings and limits: In a largely white British group with more females than males, clonal diversity was possibly underestimated.

The V end was cut by 2 bases, the J end by 5 bases, with 9 bases between. The CDR3 sequence is 14 residues long. Germline V gene data show CDR1 as MNHEY and CDR2 as SVGAGI. Profiled with immunoSEQ multiplex PCR; TCRdb holds only in-frame clones, not every one. The sample includes 99,000 or so clones, 85% to 90% seen only once; the top ten take about 9.1%. The sequencing here drew on peripheral blood, taken on day 0 of AZD1222 vaccination. The chain employs TRBV6-5 and TRBJ1-4; D remains ambiguous. The clonotype originates from an adult in good health. The CDR3 DNA reads as TGTGCCAGCAGTTACAGGGAGGGAAATGAAAAACTGTTTTTT. It codes for CASSYREGNEKLFF.